Listed below are T cell receptor beta chains from one sample, sequenced in a study of blood T cell repertoires in COVID-19. Sequenced by immunoSEQ multiplex PCR; TCRdb stores in-frame clones only, minus some. This sample carries some 47,000 clones, 75% to 90% of them seen once, and the ten largest clones take about 5.3%. The sample comprised peripheral blood. All receptors come from a man between 60 and 70 years old with active COVID-19. CDR3s leave out the opening cysteine and the closing phenylalanine or tryptophan.

J gene	V gene	CDR3 protein
TRBJ2-5	TRBV12-3/TRBV12-4	ASSNTAQETQY
TRBJ2-1	TRBV11-3	ASSLESSSYNEQF
TRBJ1-5	TRBV28	ASSFGQGRQPQH
TRBJ2-3	TRBV7-2	ASSIRLAADTQY
TRBJ2-2	TRBV18	ASSPVATGELF
TRBJ2-1	TRBV9	ASSVSGTGGILDEQF
TRBJ2-1	TRBV28	ASSLRGGAGGRNEQF
TRBJ2-3	TRBV10-3	AIRGGTSGSTSTDTQY
TRBJ1-5	TRBV7-2	ASSSLTYQPQH
TRBJ1-5	TRBV28	ATSGGGFGNQPQH
TRBJ2-2	TRBV7-2	ASSFFGGRDTGELF
TRBJ1-1	TRBV3-1/TRBV3-2	ASSPDRGTEAF
TRBJ1-4	TRBV7-8	ASSATGISEKLF
TRBJ2-1	TRBV28	ASRGGTTHNEQF
TRBJ1-2	TRBV6-2/TRBV6-3	ASSYGTGGSYGYT
TRBJ1-2	TRBV7-8	ASSVGTAPYT
TRBJ2-7	TRBV4-3	ASSQEVSGGTYEQY
TRBJ1-2	TRBV7-9	ASSLAIGGGYT
TRBJ2-2	TRBV11-3	ASSPTSGSGGELF
TRBJ2-7	TRBV27	ASSLGSGRAYEQY
TRBJ2-3	TRBV12-3/TRBV12-4	ASISQGGTQY
TRBJ1-6	TRBV27	ASSLFDSNSPLH
TRBJ2-5	TRBV9	ASSVGPAGRETQY
TRBJ1-2	TRBV24-1	ATSDRGTVYGYT
TRBJ2-7	TRBV4-3	ASSQEPGRGYEQY
TRBJ1-5	TRBV7-8	ASSLVPGQGFQPQH
TRBJ2-7	TRBV5-6	ASSLVSYEQY
TRBJ1-5	TRBV7-9	ASSLSGLGPQH
TRBJ2-5	TRBV6-5	ASSYRGLAGGETQY
TRBJ2-3	TRBV7-9	ASSRGTSGRDADTQY
TRBJ1-1	TRBV29-1	SVEEPGQGNTEAF
TRBJ2-2	TRBV15	ATSRRQAGELF
TRBJ1-5	TRBV27	ASSSGTDLNQPQH
TRBJ2-3	TRBV18	ASSPGPSGTLFTDTQY
TRBJ1-5	TRBV18	ASSPFHSNQPQH
TRBJ2-3	TRBV27	ASSLRLAESTDTQY
TRBJ2-1	TRBV5-4	ASSSGTGSGEQF
TRBJ2-7	TRBV4-2	ASSQDNEQY
TRBJ1-1	TRBV18	ASSPSPGATEAF
TRBJ1-1	TRBV5-1	ASSLDGGMKAF
TRBJ2-1	TRBV7-7	ASSLGLASYNEQF
TRBJ2-3	TRBV10-3	AISGQGESDTQY
TRBJ1-3	TRBV27	ASSPDRDSGNTIY
TRBJ2-3	TRBV11-3	ASSPRGGAEKRTDTQY
TRBJ2-1	TRBV7-2	ASSSTSGQYNEQF
TRBJ2-1	TRBV18	ASSPPSGSSYNEQF
TRBJ2-2	TRBV27	ASSPTGAVTGELF
TRBJ2-5	TRBV19	ASSARGQETQY
TRBJ1-3	TRBV5-5	ASSFRQGRGNTIY
TRBJ1-2	TRBV6-5	ASKPGSFGYT
TRBJ2-1	TRBV29-1	SVSSGGYNEQF
TRBJ2-3	TRBV5-1	ASSLGGTSGTDTQY
TRBJ1-4	TRBV4-3	ASSQDVPKHPTNEKLF
TRBJ2-3	TRBV29-1	SVATGNTGDTQY
TRBJ2-1	TRBV11-1	ASSSFHNEQF